Listed below are T cell receptor beta chains from one sample, sequenced in a study of blood T cell repertoires in COVID-19. Profiled with immunoSEQ multiplex PCR; TCRdb holds only in-frame clones, not every one. The table shows more than 65,000 clones, with 85% occurring only once. Sequencing was done on a sample of peripheral blood. Source of these receptors: a man older than 75 with acute or convalescent COVID-19. The CDR3 runs from the conserved cysteine through the conserved F or W. Each record gives: clone size, V gene, J gene, CDR3 protein. Expanded clones get a size class; other rows say once, few or many, or leave the size out.

clone_size: .; v_call: TRBV29-1; j_call: TRBJ1-2; cdr3_aa: CSVDRRDNNNYGYTF
clone_size: .; v_call: TRBV7-9; j_call: TRBJ1-2; cdr3_aa: CASTLTGGGSDYGYTF
clone_size: .; v_call: TRBV6-5; j_call: TRBJ2-5; cdr3_aa: CASSQRTGLQETQYF
clone_size: .; v_call: TRBV18; j_call: TRBJ2-5; cdr3_aa: CASSLDRVQETQYF
clone_size: .; v_call: TRBV9; j_call: TRBJ1-6; cdr3_aa: CASSVGPTDRDWMGLLHF
clone_size: .; v_call: TRBV5-6; j_call: TRBJ1-1; cdr3_aa: CASSLGDNLAAFF
clone_size: .; v_call: TRBV28; j_call: TRBJ2-5; cdr3_aa: CASFTGNQETQYF
clone_size: once; v_call: TRBV6-2/TRBV6-3; j_call: TRBJ2-7; cdr3_aa: CASSLEGRGYEQYF
clone_size: .; v_call: TRBV7-3; j_call: TRBJ1-1; cdr3_aa: CASSPQRKTGGSTEAFF
clone_size: .; v_call: TRBV18; j_call: TRBJ2-2; cdr3_aa: CASSPGGTNTGELFF
clone_size: few; v_call: TRBV29-1; j_call: TRBJ2-1; cdr3_aa: CSVESPQYNEQFF